The entry below describes one TCR beta chain. Antigen unknown. Expressed TCRB transcripts were sequenced, since all the RNA that had been isolated was reverse transcribed. TCRdb's table, derived via immunoSEQ multiplex PCR, lists solely in-frame clones and lacks some. The sample lists 350,000 to 400,000 clones; approximately 16% were seen once. This entry is derived from a study of beta chain features in type 1 diabetes. The CDR3 is 14 amino acids. V was pared by 2 bases and J by 4 bases, with 9 bases between. The germline gives CDR1 MDHEN, CDR2 SYDVKM. Study-level points and caveats: Type 1 diabetes patients had VDJ junctions that carried fewer insertions and more deletions. In every one of the four CD4+ subsets, TCRB CDR3s were moderately but significantly shorter in Type 1 diabetes patients.

This clonotype was sampled from a woman aged 18 to 35 in good health. The sequencing input was naive CD4+ T cells from blood. V is TRBV28 and J is TRBJ1-5; no clear D gene. CDR3 region: CASSLEGGNQPQHF. CDR3 bases: TGTGCCAGCAGTTTAGAGGGAGGGAATCAGCCCCAGCATTTT.